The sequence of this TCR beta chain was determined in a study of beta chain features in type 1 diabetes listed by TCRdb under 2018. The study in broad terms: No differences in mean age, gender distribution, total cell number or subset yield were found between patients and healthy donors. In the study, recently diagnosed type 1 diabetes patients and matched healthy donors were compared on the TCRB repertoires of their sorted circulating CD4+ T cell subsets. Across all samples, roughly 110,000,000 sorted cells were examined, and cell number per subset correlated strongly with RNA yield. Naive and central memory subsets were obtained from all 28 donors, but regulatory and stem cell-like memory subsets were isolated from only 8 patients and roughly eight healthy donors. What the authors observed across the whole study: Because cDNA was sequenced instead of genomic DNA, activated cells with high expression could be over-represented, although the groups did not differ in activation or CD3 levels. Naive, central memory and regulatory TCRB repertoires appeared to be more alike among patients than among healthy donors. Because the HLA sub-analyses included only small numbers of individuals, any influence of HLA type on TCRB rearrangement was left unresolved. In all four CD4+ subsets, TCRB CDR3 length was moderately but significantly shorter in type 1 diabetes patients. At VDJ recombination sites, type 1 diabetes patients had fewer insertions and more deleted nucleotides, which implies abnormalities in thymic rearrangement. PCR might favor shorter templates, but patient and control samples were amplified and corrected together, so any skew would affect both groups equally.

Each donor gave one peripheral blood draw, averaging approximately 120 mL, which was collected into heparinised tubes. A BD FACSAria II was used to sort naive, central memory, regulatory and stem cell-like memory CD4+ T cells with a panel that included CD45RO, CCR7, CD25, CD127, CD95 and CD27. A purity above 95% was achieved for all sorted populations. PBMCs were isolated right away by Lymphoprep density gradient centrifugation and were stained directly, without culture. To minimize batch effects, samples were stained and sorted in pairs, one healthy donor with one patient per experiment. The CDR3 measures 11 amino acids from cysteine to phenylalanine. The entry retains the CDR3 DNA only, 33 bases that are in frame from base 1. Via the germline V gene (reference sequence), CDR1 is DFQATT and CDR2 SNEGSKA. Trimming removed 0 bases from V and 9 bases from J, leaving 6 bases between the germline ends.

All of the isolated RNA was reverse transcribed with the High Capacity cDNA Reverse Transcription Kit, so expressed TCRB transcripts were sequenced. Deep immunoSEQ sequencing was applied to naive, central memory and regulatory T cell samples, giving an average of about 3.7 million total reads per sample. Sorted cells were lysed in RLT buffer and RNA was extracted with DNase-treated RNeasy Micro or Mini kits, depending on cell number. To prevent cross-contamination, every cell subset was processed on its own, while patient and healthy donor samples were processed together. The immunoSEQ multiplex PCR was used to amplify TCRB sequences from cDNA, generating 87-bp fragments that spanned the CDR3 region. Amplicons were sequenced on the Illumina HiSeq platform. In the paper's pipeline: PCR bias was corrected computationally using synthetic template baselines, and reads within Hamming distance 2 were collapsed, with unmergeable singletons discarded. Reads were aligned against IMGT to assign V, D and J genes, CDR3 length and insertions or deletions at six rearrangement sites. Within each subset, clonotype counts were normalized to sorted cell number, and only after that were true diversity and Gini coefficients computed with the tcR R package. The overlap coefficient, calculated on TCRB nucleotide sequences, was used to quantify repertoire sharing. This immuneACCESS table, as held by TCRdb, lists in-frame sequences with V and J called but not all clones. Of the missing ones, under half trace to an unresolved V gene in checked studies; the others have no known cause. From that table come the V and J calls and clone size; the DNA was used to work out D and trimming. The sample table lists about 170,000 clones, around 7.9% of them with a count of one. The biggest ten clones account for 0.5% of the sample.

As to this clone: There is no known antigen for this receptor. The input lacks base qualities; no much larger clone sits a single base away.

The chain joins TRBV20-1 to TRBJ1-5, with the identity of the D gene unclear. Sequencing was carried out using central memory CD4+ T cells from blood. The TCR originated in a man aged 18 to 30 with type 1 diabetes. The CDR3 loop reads CSAREAGPQHF. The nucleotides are TGCAGTGCTAGAGAAGCCGGGCCCCAGCATTTT.